This TCR beta chain was retrieved from a study of T cell repertoires in cytomegalovirus infection. Each CDR3 protein gets one entry after TCRdb re-called the reads with MiXCR. The data contain almost 500,000 distinct CDR3 sequences, over 9% of them singletons. There are 18 residues in the CDR3. Germline-derived CDR1 and CDR2 are SEHNR and FQNEAQ (reference sequence). Trimming removed 5 bases from V and 0 bases from J; junction bases left unmatched: 12. This clonotype was observed many times. What it binds is unknown. General study results and limits: Dominant in the ex vivo response were TCR beta clonotypes restricted by HLA-C and specific for CMV.

This sequence originates from a human donor in good health (CMV status not recorded). Some clones in this sample may be carry-over from other donors' samples. The rearrangement uses TRBV7-9 and TRBJ1-5; 8 nucleotides match TRBD1. Sequencing was performed on PBMCs. The CDR3 DNA reads as TGTGCCAGCAGCCACTTCCCGGGACAGGAACTTAGCAATCAGCCCCAGCATTTT. This encodes CASSHFPGQELSNQPQHF.